This T cell receptor beta chain stems from a study of blood T cell repertoires in COVID-19. Study-wide context: Spain, Italy and the United States supplied samples that represented acute and convalescent COVID-19.

Participants were aged 18 to 89 years, lived in 24 US areas, and enrolled virtually. Produced via immunoSEQ multiplex PCR; TCRdb's table is partial and in-frame only. This sample yields about 180,000 clones, of which around 82% are seen a single time; around 18% belongs to the top ten. The CDR3 is made up of 15 amino acids. V lost 7 bases, J lost 6 bases, and 22 bases lay in between. CDR1 is MNHEY, CDR2 SVGAGI, per germline. V and J are TRBV6-5 and TRBJ2-7, with D tentatively TRBD1 (6 bases). Sequencing input: PBMCs or T cells enriched from blood (not recorded which). This sequence originates from a man between 60 and 75 years old who had recovered from COVID-19. The CDR3: CASIPRVDSPSEQYF. CDR3 in DNA: TGTGCCAGCATCCCAAGGGTGGACAGTCCCAGCGAGCAGTACTTC.